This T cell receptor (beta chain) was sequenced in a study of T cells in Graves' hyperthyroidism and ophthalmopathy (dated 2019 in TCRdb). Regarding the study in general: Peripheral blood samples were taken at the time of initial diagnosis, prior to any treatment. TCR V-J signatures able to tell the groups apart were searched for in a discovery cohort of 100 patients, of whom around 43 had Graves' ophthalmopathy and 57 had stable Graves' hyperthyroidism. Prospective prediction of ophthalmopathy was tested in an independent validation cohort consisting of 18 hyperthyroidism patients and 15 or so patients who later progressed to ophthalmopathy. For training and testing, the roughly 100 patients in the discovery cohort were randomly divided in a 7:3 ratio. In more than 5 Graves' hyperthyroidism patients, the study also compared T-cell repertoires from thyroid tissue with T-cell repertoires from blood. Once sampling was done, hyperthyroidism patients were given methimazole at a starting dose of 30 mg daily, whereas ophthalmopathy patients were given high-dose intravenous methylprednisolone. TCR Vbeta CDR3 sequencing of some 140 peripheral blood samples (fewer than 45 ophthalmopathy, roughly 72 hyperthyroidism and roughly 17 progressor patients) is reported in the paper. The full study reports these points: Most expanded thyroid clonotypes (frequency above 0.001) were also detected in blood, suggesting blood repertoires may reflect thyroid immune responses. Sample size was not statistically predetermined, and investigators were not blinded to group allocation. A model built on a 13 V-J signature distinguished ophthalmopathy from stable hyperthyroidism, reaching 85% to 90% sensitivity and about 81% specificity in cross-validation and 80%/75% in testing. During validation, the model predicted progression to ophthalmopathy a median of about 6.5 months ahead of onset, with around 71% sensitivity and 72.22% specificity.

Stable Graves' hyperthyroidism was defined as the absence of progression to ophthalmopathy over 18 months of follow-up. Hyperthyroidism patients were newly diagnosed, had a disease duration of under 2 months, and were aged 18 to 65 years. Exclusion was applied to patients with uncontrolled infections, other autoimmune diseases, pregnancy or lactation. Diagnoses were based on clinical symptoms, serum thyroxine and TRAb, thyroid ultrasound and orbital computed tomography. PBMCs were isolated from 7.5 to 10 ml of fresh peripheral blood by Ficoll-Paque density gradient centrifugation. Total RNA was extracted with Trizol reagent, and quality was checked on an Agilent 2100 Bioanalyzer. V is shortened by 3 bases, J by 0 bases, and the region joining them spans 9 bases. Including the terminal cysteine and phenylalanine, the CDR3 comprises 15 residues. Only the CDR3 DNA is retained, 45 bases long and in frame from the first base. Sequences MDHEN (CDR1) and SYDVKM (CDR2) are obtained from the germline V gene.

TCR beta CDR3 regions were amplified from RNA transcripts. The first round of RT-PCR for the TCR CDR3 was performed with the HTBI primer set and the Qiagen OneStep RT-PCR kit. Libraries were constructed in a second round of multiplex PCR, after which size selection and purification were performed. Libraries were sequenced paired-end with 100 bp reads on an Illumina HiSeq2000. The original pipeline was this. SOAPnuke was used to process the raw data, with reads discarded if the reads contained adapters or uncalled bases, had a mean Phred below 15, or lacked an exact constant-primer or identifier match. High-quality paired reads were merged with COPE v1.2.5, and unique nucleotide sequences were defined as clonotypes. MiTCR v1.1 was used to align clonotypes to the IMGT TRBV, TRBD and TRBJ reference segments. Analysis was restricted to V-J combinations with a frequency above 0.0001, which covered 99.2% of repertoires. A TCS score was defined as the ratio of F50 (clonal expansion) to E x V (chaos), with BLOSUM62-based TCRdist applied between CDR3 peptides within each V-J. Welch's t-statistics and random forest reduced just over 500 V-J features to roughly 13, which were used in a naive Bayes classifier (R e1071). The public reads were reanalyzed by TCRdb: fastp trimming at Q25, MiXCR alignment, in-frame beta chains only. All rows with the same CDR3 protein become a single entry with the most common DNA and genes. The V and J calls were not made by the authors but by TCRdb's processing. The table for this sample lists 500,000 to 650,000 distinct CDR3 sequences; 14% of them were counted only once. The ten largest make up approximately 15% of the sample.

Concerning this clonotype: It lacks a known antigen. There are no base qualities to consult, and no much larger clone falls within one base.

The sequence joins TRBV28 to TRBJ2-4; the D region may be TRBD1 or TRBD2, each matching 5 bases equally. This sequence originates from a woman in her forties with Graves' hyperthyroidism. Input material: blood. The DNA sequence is TGTGCCAGCAGTTTGGGGGTAGTAGCCAAAAACATTCAGTACTTC. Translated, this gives CASSLGVVAKNIQYF.